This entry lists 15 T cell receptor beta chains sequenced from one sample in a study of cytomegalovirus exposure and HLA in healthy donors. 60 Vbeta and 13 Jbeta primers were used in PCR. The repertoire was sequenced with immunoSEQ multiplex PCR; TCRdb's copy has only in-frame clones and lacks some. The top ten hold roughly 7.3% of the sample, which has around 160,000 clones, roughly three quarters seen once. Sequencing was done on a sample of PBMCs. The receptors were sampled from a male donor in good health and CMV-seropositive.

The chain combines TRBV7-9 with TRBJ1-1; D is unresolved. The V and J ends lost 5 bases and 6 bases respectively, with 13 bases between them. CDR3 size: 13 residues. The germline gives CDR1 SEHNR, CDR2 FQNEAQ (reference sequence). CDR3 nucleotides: TGTGCCAGCAGCCAACATGTGGAGGCTGAAGCTTTCTTT. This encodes CASSQHVEAEAFF.

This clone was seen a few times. Here the CDR3 DNA reads TGTGCCAGCAGCTCACTAGCGGGGGCAAGGAATGAGCAGTTCTTC. Its protein product is CASSSLAGARNEQFF. The rearrangement joins TRBV7-9 to TRBJ2-1, with 11 bases aligning to TRBD2. CDR3 length: 15 residues. With V trimmed by 4 bases and J by 7 bases, 6 bases remained unmatched. The germline V gene encodes CDR1 SEHNR and CDR2 FQNEAQ (reference sequence).

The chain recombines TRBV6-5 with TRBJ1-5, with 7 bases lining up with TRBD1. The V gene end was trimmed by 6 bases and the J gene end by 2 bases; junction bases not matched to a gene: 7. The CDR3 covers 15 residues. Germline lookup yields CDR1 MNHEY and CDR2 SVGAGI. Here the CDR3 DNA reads TGTGCCAGCAGGGTACAGGGGCTCGGCAATCAGCCCCAGCATTTT. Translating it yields CASRVQGLGNQPQHF.

The CDR3 DNA reads TGTGCCAGAGGGGGACAGGGACCTCAGCCCCAGCATTTT. It is translated as CARGGQGPQPQHF. The genes are TRBV19 and TRBJ1-5; 9 bases match TRBD1. J gave up 6 bases and V 9 bases, and 6 bases lay outside the gene matches. The CDR3 has 13 amino acids. The V gene's germline CDR1 is LNHDA and CDR2 SQIVND (reference sequence). Combining the CDR3 with reference TRBV19 and TRBJ1-5 gives the whole variable domain DGGITQSPKYLFRKEGQNVTLSCEQNLNHDAMYWYRQDPGQGLRLIYYSQIVNDFQKGDIAEGYSVSREKKESFPLTVTSAQKNPTAFYLCARGGQGPQPQHFGDGTRLSIL.

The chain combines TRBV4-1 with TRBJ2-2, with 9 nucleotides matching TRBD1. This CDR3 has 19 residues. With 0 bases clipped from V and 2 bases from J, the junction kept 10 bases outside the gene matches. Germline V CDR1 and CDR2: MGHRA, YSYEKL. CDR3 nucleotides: TGCGCCAGCAGCCAAGAAGCGCCCGGGACAGGGTCTAACACCGGGGAGCTGTTTTTT. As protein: CASSQEAPGTGSNTGELFF.

As DNA, the CDR3 is TGCGCCAGCAGCTTGGAGTTCCCGACTGGTGACTATGGCTACACCTTC. Translation: CASSLEFPTGDYGYTF. The V and J genes are TRBV5-1 and TRBJ1-2; no definite D call. Per germline, CDR1 SGHRS and CDR2 YFSETQ. The germline V and J ends were trimmed by 0 bases and 3 bases, with 15 bases remaining between them. This CDR3 has 16 amino acids.

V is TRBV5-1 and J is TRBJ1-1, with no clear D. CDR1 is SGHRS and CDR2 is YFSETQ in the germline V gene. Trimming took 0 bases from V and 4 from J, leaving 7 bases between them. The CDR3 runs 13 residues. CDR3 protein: CASSLGGATEAFF. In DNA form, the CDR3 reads TGCGCCAGCAGCTTGGGAGGAGCCACTGAAGCTTTCTTT.

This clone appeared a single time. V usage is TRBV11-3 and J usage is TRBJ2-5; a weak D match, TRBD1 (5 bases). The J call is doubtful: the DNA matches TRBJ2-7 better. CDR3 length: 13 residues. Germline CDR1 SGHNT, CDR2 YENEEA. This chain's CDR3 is CASSLGTGAEQYF. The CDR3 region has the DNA TGTGCCAGCAGCTTAGGTACAGGAGCCGAGCAGTACTTC.

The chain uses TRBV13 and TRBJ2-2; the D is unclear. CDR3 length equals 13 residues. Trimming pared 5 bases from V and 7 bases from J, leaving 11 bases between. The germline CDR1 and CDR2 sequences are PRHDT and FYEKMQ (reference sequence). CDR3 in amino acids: CASSPLGSGELFF. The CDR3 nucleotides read TGTGCCAGCAGCCCTCTTGGTAGCGGGGAGCTGTTTTTT.

CDR3 sequence reads: CASSPTGAQLFF. CDR3 DNA: TGTGCCAGCAGCCCTACAGGGGCTCAGCTGTTTTTT. The rearrangement joins TRBV7-9 to TRBJ2-2; 7 bases align to TRBD1. The CDR3 length is 12 residues. CDR1 is SEHNR and CDR2 is FQNEAQ in the germline V gene (reference sequence). V lost 5 bases and J lost 12; bases outside the gene matches: 6. The full variable domain, its missing parts supplied by reference TRBV7-9 and TRBJ2-2, is DTGVSQNPRHKITKRGQNVTFRCDPISEHNRLYWYRQTLGQGPEFLTYFQNEAQLEKSRLLSDRFSAERPKGSFSTLEIQRTEQGDSAMYLCASSPTGAQLFFGEGSRLTVL.

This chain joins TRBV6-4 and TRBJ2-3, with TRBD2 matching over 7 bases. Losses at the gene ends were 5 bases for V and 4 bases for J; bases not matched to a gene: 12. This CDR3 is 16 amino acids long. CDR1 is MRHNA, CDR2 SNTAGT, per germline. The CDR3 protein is CASSSTPGLSPDTQYF. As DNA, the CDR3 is TGTGCCAGCAGTTCGACCCCGGGACTAAGCCCAGATACGCAGTATTTT.

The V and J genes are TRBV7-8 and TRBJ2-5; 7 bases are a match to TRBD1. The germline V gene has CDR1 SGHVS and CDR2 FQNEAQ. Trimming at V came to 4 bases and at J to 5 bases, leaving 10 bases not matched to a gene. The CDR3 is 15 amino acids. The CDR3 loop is CASSSQTGFGETQYF. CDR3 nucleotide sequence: TGTGCCAGCAGCTCACAGACAGGGTTCGGGGAGACCCAGTACTTC.

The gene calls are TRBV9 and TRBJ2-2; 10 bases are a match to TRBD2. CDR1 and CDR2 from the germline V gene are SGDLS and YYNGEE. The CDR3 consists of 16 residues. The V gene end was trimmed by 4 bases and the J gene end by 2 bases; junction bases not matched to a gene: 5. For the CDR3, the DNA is TGTGCCAGCAGCCCCAAGCGGGGGGGTAACACCGGGGAGCTGTTTTTT. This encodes CASSPKRGGNTGELFF.

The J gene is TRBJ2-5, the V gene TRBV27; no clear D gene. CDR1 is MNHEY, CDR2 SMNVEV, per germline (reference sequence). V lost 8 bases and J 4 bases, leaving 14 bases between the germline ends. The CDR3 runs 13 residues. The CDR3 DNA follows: TGTGCCAGCTCCTCACAAGCGAGAGAGACCCAGTACTTC. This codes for CASSSQARETQYF.

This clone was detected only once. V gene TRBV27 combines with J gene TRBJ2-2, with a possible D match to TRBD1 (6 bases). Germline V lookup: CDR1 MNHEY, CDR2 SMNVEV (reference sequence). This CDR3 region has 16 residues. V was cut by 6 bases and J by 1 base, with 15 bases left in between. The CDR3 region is CASSVTGTVNTGELFF. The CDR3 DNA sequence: TGTGCCAGCAGCGTCACAGGGACGGTGAACACCGGGGAGCTGTTTTTT.